This record looks at one T cell receptor (beta chain) sequence and its context. What it binds is not known. This specimen comes from a study of CD8+ T cells in alopecia areata. Germline V gene lookup returns CDR1 SEHNR and CDR2 FQNEAQ (reference sequence). Losses at the gene ends were 0 bases for V and 7 bases for J; bases not matched to a gene: 4. The CDR3 has 15 residues. Reverse transcription of extracted RNA yielded cDNA, which provided the sequencing template. This table comes from immunoSEQ multiplex PCR, and its TCRdb copy is limited to in-frame clones, with some not included. This table has nearly 200,000 clones, 58% appearing once. Findings and limits, study-wide: Tofacitinib delivered significant drops in scalp clonality and in expanded CD8+ clones among the top 100. During tofacitinib treatment, many expanded lesional clones remained in scalp and blood.

Treatment indicated: oral pan-JAK inhibitor, 5-10 mg twice daily. Alopecia areata patients gave lesional scalp punch biopsies and peripheral blood samples. The specimen comprised CD4+ T cells sorted from blood, sampled at week 24, from a patient treated with tofacitinib. The sequence derives from a human donor with alopecia areata. This rearrangement joins TRBV7-9 to TRBJ2-1; the match to TRBD2 covers 9 bases. The CDR3 nucleotides read TGTGCCAGCAGCTTAGCTCTAGCGGGGCGGAATGAGCAGTTCTTC. It translates to CASSLALAGRNEQFF.